This T cell receptor beta chain emerged from a study of T cell responses to AZD1222 COVID-19 vaccine (dated by TCRdb to the early 2020s). With regard to the full study: A total of 233 trial participants underwent TCR sequencing, of whom 200 to 220 received two doses of AZD1222 and about 25 received two doses of the MenACWY control vaccine. Trial participants were enrolled into age subgroups of 18-55, 56-69 and 70-plus years, which contained 148, 28 and 57 TCR-sequenced participants, respectively. What the study reported, not specific to this receptor: After two AZD1222 doses, both the breadth and the depth of spike-specific TCRs were significantly higher than at day 0 and than in MenACWY recipients. Reportedly, close to half of the unique spike-specific TCRs recognized epitopes lying outside the regions that are mutated in the B.1.351 and B.1.1.7 variants. The vaccine-associated CD4 TCRs covered the entire spike protein, and the dominant responses fell in regions 160-218 and 743-854. Conclusions about previously exposed vaccinees were limited because only 6 or 7 AZD1222 recipients were SARS-CoV-2 seropositive at baseline. Participants were mostly white British, with more females than males. The authors suggested clonal diversity may have been underestimated. The 56-69-year group was small, and its depth increase did not reach significance, likely because of low power. Because no samples from the day 14 peak response were available, repertoires could be characterized only after the peak T cell response.

The time point label of this sample denotes: about 28 days (+/-7) after the second vaccine dose. AZD1222 recipients with second doses at about 4 weeks or about 12 weeks were pooled, because spike-specific TCR depth and breadth did not differ between schedules. Samples from vaccinated people were obtained from the UK trials COV001 and COV002, which included a single-blind randomized controlled phase 2/3 trial of AZD1222 (ChAdOx1 nCoV-19) in healthy adults. Trial participant PBMC samples were collected at day 0 and day 28 after the second dose for TCRbeta chain sequencing. Including the terminal cysteine and phenylalanine, the CDR3 comprises 13 residues. Only the CDR3 portion is preserved as DNA: 39 bases, with reading frame beginning at the first base. Trimming removed 4 bases from V and 9 bases from J, leaving 13 bases between the germline ends. CDR1 and CDR2, per the germline V gene, are ENHRY and SYGVKD.

The table lists this clone with a count of one. Its antigen remains undetermined. No much larger clone is present one base from it, and per-base qualities are unavailable. The CDR3 regions of human TCRbeta chains were subjected to immunosequencing. Per the original workflow: Repertoire TCRs were checked for matches against a reference library of SARS-CoV-2-specific TCRs that had been generated using the MIRA antigen-specificity platform. Breadth was defined as the fraction of unique TCRs that were SARS-CoV-2-associated. Depth was defined as the fraction of total T cells that were SARS-CoV-2-associated. Using the MIRA data, every spike-specific TCR was mapped to the spike region that the TCR reacted to and assigned to either a CD4 or a CD8 class. Log10-transformed breadth and depth values were compared by one-way ANOVA with Sidak's multiple comparisons tests. Drawn from immuneACCESS, this table holds only the in-frame rearrangements with V and J called that TCRdb kept. Clones are partly lost; checked studies trace under half to an unresolved V gene and leave the rest unexplained. D and trimming come from the DNA, and the V and J calls and clone size come from that table. In this sample the table shows roughly 98,000 clones, about 81% of which occur a single time. Approximately 15% of the sample lies in the top ten.

Sequencing was performed on peripheral blood, taken 28 days after the second AZD1222 dose. This receptor chain uses TRBV10-3 and TRBJ2-1; TRBD2 is a possible D gene, resting on 6 matching bases. This receptor was obtained from an adult who received the AZD1222 COVID-19 vaccine. The base sequence is TGTGCCATCAGTGGGCGGGATCATGGTGAGCAGTTCTTC. Its protein product is CAISGRDHGEQFF.